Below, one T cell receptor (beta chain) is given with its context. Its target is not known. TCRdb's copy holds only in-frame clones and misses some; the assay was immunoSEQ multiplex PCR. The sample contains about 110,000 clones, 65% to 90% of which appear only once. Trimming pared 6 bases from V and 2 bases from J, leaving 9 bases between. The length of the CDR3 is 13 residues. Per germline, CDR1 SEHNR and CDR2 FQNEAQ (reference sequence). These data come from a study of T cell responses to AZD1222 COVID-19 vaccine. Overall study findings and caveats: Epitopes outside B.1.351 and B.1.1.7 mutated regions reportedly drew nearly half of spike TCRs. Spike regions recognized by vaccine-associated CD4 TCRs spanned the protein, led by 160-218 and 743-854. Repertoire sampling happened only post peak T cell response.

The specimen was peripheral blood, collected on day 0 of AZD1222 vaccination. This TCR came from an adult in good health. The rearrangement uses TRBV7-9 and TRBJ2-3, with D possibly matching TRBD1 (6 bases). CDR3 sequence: CASRWDTTDTQYF. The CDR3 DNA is TGTGCCAGCAGATGGGACACCACAGATACGCAGTATTTT.